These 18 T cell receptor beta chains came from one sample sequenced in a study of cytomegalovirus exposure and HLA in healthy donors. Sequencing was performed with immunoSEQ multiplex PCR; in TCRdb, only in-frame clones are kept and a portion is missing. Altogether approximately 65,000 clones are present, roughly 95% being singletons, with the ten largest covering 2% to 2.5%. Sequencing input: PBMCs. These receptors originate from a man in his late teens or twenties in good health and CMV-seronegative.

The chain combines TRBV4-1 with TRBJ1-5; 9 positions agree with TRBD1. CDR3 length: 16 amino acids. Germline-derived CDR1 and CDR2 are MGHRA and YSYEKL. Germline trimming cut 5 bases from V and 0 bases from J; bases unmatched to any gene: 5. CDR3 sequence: CASSWDRVASNQPQHF. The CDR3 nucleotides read TGCGCCAGCAGCTGGGACAGGGTGGCTAGCAATCAGCCCCAGCATTTT.

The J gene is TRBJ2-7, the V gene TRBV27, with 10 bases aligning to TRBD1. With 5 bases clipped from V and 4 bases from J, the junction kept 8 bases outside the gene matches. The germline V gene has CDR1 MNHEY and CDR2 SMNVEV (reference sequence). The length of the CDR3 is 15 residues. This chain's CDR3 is CASSPRQGARYEQYF. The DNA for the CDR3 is TGTGCCAGCAGTCCGAGACAGGGGGCGAGGTACGAGCAGTACTTC.

The CDR3 loop is CASSHVPGQGGYTF. Written as DNA, the CDR3 is TGCGCCAGCAGCCATGTCCCGGGACAGGGGGGGTACACCTTC. The rearrangement links TRBV4-1 to TRBJ1-2; TRBD1 agrees at 11 bases. The CDR3 runs 14 residues. CDR1 MGHRA and CDR2 YSYEKL come from the germline V gene. J lost 11 bases, V lost 3 bases, and 8 bases had no gene match.

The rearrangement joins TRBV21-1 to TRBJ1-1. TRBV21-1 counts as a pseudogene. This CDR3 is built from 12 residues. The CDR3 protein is CASSLEPSEAFF. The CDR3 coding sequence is TGTGCCAGCAGCCTTGAGCCCTCCGAAGCTTTCTTT.

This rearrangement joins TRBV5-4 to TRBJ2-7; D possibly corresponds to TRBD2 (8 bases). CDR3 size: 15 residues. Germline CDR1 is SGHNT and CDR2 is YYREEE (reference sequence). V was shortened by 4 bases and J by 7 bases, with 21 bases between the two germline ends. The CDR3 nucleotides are TGTGCCAGCAGCCCCGGGACAGCGGGAGATTGGGAGCAGTACTTC. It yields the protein CASSPGTAGDWEQYF.

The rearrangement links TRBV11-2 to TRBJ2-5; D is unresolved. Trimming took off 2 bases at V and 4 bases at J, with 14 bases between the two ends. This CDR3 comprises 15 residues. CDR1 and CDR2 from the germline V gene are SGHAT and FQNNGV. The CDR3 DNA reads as TGTGCCAGCAGCTTAAATTCTGATCGGGTAGAGACCCAGTACTTC. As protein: CASSLNSDRVETQYF.

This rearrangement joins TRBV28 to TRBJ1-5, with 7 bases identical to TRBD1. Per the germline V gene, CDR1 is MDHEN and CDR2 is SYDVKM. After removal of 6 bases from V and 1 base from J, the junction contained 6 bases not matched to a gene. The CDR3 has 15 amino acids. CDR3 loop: CASSRDRASNQPQHF. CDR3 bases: TGTGCCAGCAGCCGAGACAGGGCGAGCAATCAGCCCCAGCATTTT. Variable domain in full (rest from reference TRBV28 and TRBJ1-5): DVKVTQSSRYLVKRTGEKVFLECVQDMDHENMFWYRQDPGLGLRLIYFSYDVKMKEKGDIPEGYSVSREKKERFSLILESASTNQTSMYLCASSRDRASNQPQHFGDGTRLSIL.

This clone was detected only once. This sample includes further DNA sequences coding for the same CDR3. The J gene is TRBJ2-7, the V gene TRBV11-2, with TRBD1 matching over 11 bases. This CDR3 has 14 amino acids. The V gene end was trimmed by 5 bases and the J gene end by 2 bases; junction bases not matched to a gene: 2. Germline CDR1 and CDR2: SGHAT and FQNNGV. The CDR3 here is CASSPGQGAYEQYF. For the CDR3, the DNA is TGTGCCAGCAGCCCGGGACAGGGGGCCTACGAGCAGTACTTC.

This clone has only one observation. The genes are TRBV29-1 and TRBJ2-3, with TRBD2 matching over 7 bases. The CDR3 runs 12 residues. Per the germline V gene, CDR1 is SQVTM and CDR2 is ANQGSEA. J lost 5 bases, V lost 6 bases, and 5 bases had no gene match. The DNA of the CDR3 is TGCAGCGTGGCTAGCGGAAAAGATACGCAGTATTTT. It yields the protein CSVASGKDTQYF.

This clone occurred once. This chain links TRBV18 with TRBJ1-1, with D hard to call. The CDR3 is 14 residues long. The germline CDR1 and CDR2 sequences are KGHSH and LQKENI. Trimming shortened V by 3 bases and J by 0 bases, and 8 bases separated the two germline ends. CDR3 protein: CASSPRLMNTEAFF. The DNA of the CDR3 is TGTGCCAGCTCACCTCGACTAATGAACACTGAAGCTTTCTTT.

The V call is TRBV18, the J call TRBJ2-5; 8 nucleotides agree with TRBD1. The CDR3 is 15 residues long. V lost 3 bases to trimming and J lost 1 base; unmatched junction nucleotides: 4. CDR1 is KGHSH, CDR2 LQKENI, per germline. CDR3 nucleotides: TGTGCCAGCTCACCCACCCAGGGGGCCCAAGAGACCCAGTACTTC. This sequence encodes CASSPTQGAQETQYF.

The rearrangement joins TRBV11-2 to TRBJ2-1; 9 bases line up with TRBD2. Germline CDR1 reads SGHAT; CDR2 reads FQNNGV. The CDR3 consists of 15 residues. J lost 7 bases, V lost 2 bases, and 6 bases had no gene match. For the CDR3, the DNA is TGTGCCAGCAGCTTATTCGCTAGCGGGAAGAATGAGCAGTTCTTC. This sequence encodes CASSLFASGKNEQFF.

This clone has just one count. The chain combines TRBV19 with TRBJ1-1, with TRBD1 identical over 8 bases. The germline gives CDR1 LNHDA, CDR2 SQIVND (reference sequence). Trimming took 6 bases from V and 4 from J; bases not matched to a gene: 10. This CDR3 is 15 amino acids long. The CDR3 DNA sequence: TGTGCCAGTAGCCCCGGACAGGGAGAGACCACTGAAGCTTTCTTT. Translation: CASSPGQGETTEAFF.

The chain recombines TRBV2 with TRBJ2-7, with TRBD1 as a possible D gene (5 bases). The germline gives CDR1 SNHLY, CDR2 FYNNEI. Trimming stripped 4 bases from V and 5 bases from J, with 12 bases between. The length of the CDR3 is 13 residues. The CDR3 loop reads CASSGGRVHEQYF. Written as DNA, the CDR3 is TGTGCCAGCAGTGGGGGCAGGGTCCACGAGCAGTACTTC.

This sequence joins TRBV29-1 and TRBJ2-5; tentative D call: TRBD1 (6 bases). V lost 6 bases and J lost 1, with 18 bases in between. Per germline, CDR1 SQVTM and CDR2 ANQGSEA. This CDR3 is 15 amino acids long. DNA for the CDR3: TGCAGCGTCCGCAGGCTTGGGGGCCCCCAAGAGACCCAGTACTTC. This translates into CSVRRLGGPQETQYF.

CDR3 sequence reads: CASSSGQVTTEAFF. The CDR3 nucleotides read TGTGCCAGCAGCTCTGGACAGGTGACCACTGAAGCTTTCTTT. This chain connects TRBV5-4 to TRBJ1-1; 7 nucleotides line up with TRBD1. The CDR3 has 14 amino acids. Trimming removed 3 bases from V and 4 bases from J; junction bases left unmatched: 6. Germline CDR1 is SGHNT and CDR2 is YYREEE (reference sequence). Full variable domain (outside the CDR3, taken from reference TRBV5-4 and TRBJ1-1): ETGVTQSPTHLIKTRGQQVTLRCSSQSGHNTVSWYQQALGQGPQFIFQYYREEENGRGNFPPRFSGLQFPNYSSELNVNALELDDSALYLCASSSGQVTTEAFFGQGTRLTVV.

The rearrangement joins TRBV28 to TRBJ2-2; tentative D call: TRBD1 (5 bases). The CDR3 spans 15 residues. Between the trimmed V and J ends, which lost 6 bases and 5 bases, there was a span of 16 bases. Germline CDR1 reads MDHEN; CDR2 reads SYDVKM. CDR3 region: CASRPSQGSTGELFF. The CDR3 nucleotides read TGTGCCAGCAGGCCGAGCCAGGGCTCAACCGGGGAGCTGTTTTTT. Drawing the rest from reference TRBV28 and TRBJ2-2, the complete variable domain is DVKVTQSSRYLVKRTGEKVFLECVQDMDHENMFWYRQDPGLGLRLIYFSYDVKMKEKGDIPEGYSVSREKKERFSLILESASTNQTSMYLCASRPSQGSTGELFFGEGSRLTVL.

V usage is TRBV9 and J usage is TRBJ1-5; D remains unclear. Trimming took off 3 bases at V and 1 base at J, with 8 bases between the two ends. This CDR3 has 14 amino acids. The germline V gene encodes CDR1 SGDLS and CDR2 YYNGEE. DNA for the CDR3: TGTGCCAGCAGCGCGGGAGAAAGCAATCAGCCCCAGCATTTT. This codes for CASSAGESNQPQHF.